This entry concerns a single TCR beta chain. This entry belongs to a study of PD-L1 blockade in urothelial cancer. Study in general: Blood underwent analysis 3 weeks (second dose) and 6 weeks after treatment began.

Profiled with immunoSEQ multiplex PCR; TCRdb holds only in-frame clones, not every one. Among approximately 100,000 clones, approximately 85% were seen once, and the ten largest hold about 2.6%. The clonotype was recovered from a man between 45 and 60 years old with urothelial cancer. The source was PBMCs, collected around atezolizumab (anti-PD-L1) treatment.

The CDR3 DNA reads as TGTGCCAGCAGTGAAGTGGGACATCAAGCCAAAAACATTCAGTACTTC. Its protein product is CASSEVGHQAKNIQYF. The chain carries TRBV6-1 and TRBJ2-4; the D gene is possibly TRBD1 (6 bases). The V end lost 1 base, the J end lost 0 bases, and 10 bases lay between the germline ends. CDR1 MNHNS and CDR2 SASEGT come from the germline V gene. The CDR3 has 16 amino acids.